One TCR beta chain is described in this entry. Its antigen is as yet unknown. V was clipped by 3 bases and J by 6 bases; unmatched bases: 4. The germline CDR1 and CDR2 sequences are MDHEN and SYDVKM. This CDR3 contains 15 residues. The entry originates in a study of memory CD4+ T cells and cytomegalovirus serostatus. In the study overall: Of the healthy Belgian adults, several were CMV seropositive and 20 to 30 seronegative. Study conclusions and caveats: The CMV-associated TCR signature appears largely within the CD4+ memory repertoire. Repertoires predicted CMV serostatus with median bootstrapped AUC of approximately 0.94.

Method: immunoSEQ multiplex PCR; TCRdb's copy keeps in-frame clones and lacks some. The sample has around 50,000 clones, roughly 80% seen once. Single viable CD3+CD4+CD8-CD45RO+ cells were sorted as the memory CD4+ T cells. Sample: memory CD4+ T cells from blood. The V and J genes are TRBV28 and TRBJ2-1; 11 bases are shared with TRBD2. The TCR was taken from an adult in good health and CMV-seronegative. CDR3 in amino acids: CASSFLAGGTNEQFF. In DNA, the CDR3 is TGTGCCAGCAGTTTCTTAGCGGGAGGGACCAATGAGCAGTTCTTC.